Listed below are T cell receptor beta chains from one sample, sequenced in a study of blood T cell repertoires in COVID-19. The assay was immunoSEQ multiplex PCR, and TCRdb's table has in-frame clones only and misses some. The repertoire consists of some 30,000 clones, with roughly 87% occurring once and the leading ten covering around 17%. The sequenced material came from peripheral blood. These TCRs come from an older woman with active COVID-19. Each CDR3 is given with its conserved first and last residue. A D gene is named only where the DNA matches it firmly. The listing skips clone size in some rows; elsewhere it reads once, few, many or a size class.

j_call	d_call	v_call	clone_size	cdr3_aa	cdr3_nt
TRBJ1-2	.	TRBV29-1	.	CSVGEGRAGYGYTF	TGCAGCGTTGGAGAGGGCAGGGCCGGCTATGGCTACACCTTC
TRBJ2-2	.	TRBV6-1	.	CASSEALAFTGELFF	TGTGCCAGCAGTGAAGCGCTAGCCTTCACCGGGGAGCTGTTTTTT
TRBJ2-1	TRBD2	TRBV5-1	.	CASSLRPTSGEGGEQFF	TGCGCCAGCAGTCTAAGGCCGACTAGCGGAGAGGGTGGTGAGCAGTTCTTC
TRBJ2-1	TRBD1	TRBV28	.	CASSLLTGGISSYNEQFF	TGTGCCAGCAGTTTATTGACAGGGGGCATCAGCTCCTACAATGAGCAGTTCTTC
TRBJ2-7	TRBD1	TRBV18	.	CASSPVVGQGRNEQYF	TGTGCCAGCTCACCAGTCGTTGGACAGGGGAGAAACGAGCAGTACTTC
TRBJ2-6	.	TRBV5-1	.	CASSPQRSGPTGANVLTF	TGCGCCAGCAGCCCCCAGCGAAGTGGCCCCACCGGGGCCAACGTCCTGACTTTC
TRBJ2-1	TRBD2	TRBV15	.	CATSRSGRAGNEQFF	TGTGCCACCAGCAGAAGCGGGAGGGCGGGCAATGAGCAGTTCTTC
TRBJ2-7	.	TRBV27	.	CASSASSWAGSSYEQYF	TGTGCCAGCAGTGCTTCTTCGTGGGCGGGGAGCTCCTACGAGCAGTACTTC
TRBJ1-5	TRBD1	TRBV28	.	CASSHRQGAINQPQHF	TGTGCCAGCAGTCACCGACAGGGGGCGATCAATCAGCCCCAGCATTTT
TRBJ1-1	.	TRBV19	.	CASSRQYTARSEAFF	TGTGCCAGTAGTCGACAGTATACGGCCAGGTCGGAAGCTTTCTTT
TRBJ1-1	.	TRBV10-1	few	CASSESYSGAFF	TGCGCCAGCAGTGAGTCTTATTCTGGCGCTTTCTTT
TRBJ1-1	TRBD1	TRBV5-6	.	CASSYGQGVNTEAFF	TGTGCCAGCAGTTACGGACAGGGGGTGAACACTGAAGCTTTCTTT
TRBJ2-5	.	TRBV6-5	once	CASATGTEETQYF	TGTGCCAGCGCTACAGGGACCGAAGAGACCCAGTACTTC